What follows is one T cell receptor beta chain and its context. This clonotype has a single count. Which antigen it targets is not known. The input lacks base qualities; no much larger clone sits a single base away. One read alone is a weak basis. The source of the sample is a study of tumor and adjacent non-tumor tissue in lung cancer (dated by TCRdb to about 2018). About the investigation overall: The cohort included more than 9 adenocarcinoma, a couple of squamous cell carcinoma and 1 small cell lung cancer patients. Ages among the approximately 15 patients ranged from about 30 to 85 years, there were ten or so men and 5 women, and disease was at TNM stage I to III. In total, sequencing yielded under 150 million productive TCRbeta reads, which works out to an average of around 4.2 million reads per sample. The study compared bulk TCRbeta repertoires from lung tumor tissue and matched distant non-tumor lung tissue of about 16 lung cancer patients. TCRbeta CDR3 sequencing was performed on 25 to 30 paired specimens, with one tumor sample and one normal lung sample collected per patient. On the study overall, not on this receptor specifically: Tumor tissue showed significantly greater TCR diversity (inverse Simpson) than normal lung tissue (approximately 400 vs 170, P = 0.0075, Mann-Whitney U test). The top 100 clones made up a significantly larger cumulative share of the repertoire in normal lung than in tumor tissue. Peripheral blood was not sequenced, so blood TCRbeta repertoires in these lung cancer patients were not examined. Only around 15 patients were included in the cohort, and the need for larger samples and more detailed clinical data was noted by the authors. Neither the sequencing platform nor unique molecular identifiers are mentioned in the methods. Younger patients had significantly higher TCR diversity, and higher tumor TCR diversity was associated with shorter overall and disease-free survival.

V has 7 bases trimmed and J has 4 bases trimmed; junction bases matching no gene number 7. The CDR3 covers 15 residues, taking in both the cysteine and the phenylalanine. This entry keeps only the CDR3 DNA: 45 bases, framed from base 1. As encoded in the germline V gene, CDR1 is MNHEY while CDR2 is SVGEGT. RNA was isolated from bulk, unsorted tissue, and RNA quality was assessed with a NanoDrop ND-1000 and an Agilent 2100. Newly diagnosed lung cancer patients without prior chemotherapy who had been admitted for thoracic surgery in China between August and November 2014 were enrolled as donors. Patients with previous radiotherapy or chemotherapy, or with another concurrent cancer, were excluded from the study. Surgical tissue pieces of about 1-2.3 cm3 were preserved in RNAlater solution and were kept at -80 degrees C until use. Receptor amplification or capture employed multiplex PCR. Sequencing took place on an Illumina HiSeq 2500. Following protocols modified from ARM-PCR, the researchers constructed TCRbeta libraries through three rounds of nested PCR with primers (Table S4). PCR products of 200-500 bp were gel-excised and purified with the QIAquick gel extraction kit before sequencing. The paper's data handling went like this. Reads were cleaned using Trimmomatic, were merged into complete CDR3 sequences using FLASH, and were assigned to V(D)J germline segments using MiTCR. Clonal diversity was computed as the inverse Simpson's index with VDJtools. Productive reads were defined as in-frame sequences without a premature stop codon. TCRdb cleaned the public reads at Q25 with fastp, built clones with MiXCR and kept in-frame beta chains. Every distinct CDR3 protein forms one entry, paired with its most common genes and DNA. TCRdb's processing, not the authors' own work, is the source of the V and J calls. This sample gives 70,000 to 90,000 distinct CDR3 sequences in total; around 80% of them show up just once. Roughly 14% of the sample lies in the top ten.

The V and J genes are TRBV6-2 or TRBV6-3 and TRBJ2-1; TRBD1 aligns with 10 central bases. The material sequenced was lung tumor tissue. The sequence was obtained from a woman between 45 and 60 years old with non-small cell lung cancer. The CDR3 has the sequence CASTGWGQGYNEQFF. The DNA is TGTGCCAGCACTGGCTGGGGACAGGGGTACAATGAGCAGTTCTTC.